This TCR beta chain was profiled in a study of post-analysis software for immune sequencing data. The CDR3 totals 16 residues. Trimming took 0 bases from V and 0 from J; bases not matched to a gene: 6. The germline V gene encodes CDR1 DFQATT and CDR2 SNEGSKA (reference sequence). Presence of unique molecular identifiers characterized the TCR beta cDNA libraries. Input amounts of 1 to 10 million T cells were used. These gave about 500,000 cDNA molecules, so each molecule approximated one T cell. One entry per CDR3 protein, called by TCRdb with MiXCR from the PCR reads. The data hold roughly 800,000 distinct CDR3 sequences, with roughly 50% observed a single time. Findings and caveats of the study: Clustering by F measure revealed strong co-clustering among samples prepared together in one batch. TRBV5-6, TRBV5-1 and TRBV20-1 belonged to a set of roughly five TRBV segments that were more frequent in patients than controls. There was significantly lower normalized Chao1 diversity in multiple sclerosis patients than in controls.

Comments on this clonotype: No antigen is known for it.

The chain recombines TRBV20-1 with TRBJ2-3; TRBD1 aligns across 7 bases. Source material: blood. The sequence came from a girl aged 5-17 years with multiple sclerosis. The DNA of the CDR3 is TGCAGTGCTAGAGATCTGAGACAGGGTAGCACAGATACGCAGTATTTT. It codes for CSARDLRQGSTDTQYF.